The TCR beta chain described here comes from a study of cytomegalovirus exposure and HLA in healthy donors. Only in-frame clones appear in the TCRdb table, and some are missing; sequencing was by immunoSEQ multiplex PCR. The repertoire holds about 140,000 clones, with roughly 81% as singletons. The CDR3 spans 11 residues. V lost 7 bases, J lost 14 bases, and 12 bases lay in between. Germline CDR1 and CDR2: MGHDK and SYGVNS. The receptor was isolated from a woman aged 25-40 years in good health and CMV-seronegative. Sequenced input: PBMCs. This chain connects TRBV25-1 to TRBJ1-6; a weak D match, TRBD1 (5 bases). The DNA for the CDR3 is TGTGCCAGCACATATGGGGCCACCCTCCACTTT. Amino acid sequence: CASTYGATLHF.